This entry concerns a single TCR beta chain. Its specific antigen is unknown. No base-level quality is on record; no much larger clone is a single base apart. This sample stems from a study of cytomegalovirus exposure and HLA in healthy donors listed by TCRdb under 2017. Context from the whole study: According to a later analysis, one platform produced both the roughly 110 validation repertoires and the 670 or so repertoires of the first cohort. To predict cytomegalovirus infection status, the study combined high-throughput TCR immunosequencing, statistical association of individual TCRs with disease status, and machine learning. The study aimed to test whether signatures of past pathogen exposure could be identified by cataloging public T cell receptors. A separate validation cohort of about 110 different subjects was used in addition to the 666-subject first cohort. Summary of the overall study and its limitations: In a later analysis, TCRs clustered in the first cohort were found to also tend to co-occur in the 120 or so validation repertoires, with approximately 95% of cluster scores above 0. According to the authors, the approach could potentially be generalized to other disease states and immunological phenotypes. Most TCR sequences were observed very rarely across donors, whereas some public TCRs were present in many individuals. Cytomegalovirus status was reported to be diagnosed by the classifier with high specificity and sensitivity in both the original and validation cohorts. A later analysis lacked HLA typing for the validation cohort, so it scored co-occurrence in that cohort across all 120 repertoires. In vitro tests confirmed that a few of the cytomegalovirus-associated TCR beta chains recognize cytomegalovirus antigens. A total of some 180 TCR beta chains were listed by the study as associated with cytomegalovirus.

CDR1 and CDR2 (SEHNR, FQNEAQ) derive from the germline V gene (reference sequence). The CDR3 contains 14 residues, cysteine and phenylalanine counted. Only the CDR3 part of the read is kept: 42 bases, read in frame from the first base. V lost 2 bases and J lost 0 bases; the stretch between them is 7 bases long. The method was the immunoSEQ multiplex PCR assay. The original pipeline was this. A statistical classification framework was built for diagnosing cytomegalovirus status from the catalog of TCR beta chain sequences. In its TCRdb copy, this immuneACCESS table keeps in-frame sequences only and misses some clones. Where compared with another copy, unresolved V genes explain less than half of these, and the others have no known cause. Clone size and the V and J calls come from that table; the DNA yielded D and trimming. The sample table shows some 330,000 clones, and roughly 85% are seen once. The top ten hold 0.7% to 0.85% of the sample.

The donors were included in the validation cohort of over a hundred subjects, a group kept apart from the roughly 680-subject first cohort. Sequenced material: PBMCs. This receptor was taken from a woman under 30 in good health and CMV-seronegative. This sequence uses TRBV7-9 and TRBJ1-2; tentative D gene TRBD1, with 5 bases matching. CDR3 protein: CASSLQGSNYGYTF. In nucleotides, the sequence is TGTGCCAGCAGCTTACAGGGATCTAACTATGGCTACACCTTC.